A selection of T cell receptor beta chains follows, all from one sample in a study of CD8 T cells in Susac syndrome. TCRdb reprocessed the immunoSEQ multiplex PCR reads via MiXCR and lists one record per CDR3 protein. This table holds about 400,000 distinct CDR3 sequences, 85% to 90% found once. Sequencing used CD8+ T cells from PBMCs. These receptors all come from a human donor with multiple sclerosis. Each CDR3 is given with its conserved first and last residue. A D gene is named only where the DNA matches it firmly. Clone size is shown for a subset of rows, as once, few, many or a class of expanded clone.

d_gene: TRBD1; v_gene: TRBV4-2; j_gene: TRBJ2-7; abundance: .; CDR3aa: CASSQDWVGTGGDEQYF; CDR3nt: TGTGCCAGCAGCCAAGATTGGGTCGGGACAGGGGGTGACGAGCAGTACTTC
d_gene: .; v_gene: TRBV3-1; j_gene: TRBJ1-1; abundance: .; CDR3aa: CASSQTTRDTEAFF; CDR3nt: TGTGCCAGCAGCCAGACCACAAGAGACACTGAAGCTTTCTTT
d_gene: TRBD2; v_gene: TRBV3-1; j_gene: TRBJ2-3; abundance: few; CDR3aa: CASSQEAGETDTQYF; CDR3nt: TGTGCCAGCAGCCAAGAGGCGGGGGAGACAGATACGCAGTATTTT
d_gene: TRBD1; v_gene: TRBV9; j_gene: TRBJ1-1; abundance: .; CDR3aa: CAGLRTGYTEAFF; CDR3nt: TGTGCCGGGCTTCGGACAGGGTACACTGAAGCTTTCTTT
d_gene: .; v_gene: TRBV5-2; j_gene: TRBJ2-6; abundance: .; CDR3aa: CASSDQGVLGQGIGGANVLTF; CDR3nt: TGTGCCAGCAGCGACCAAGGCGTCTTAGGACAGGGGATAGGTGGGGCCAACGTCCTGACTTTC
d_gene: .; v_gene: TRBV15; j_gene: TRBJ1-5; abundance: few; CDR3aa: CATSRDLGSNQPQHF; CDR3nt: TGTGCCACCAGCAGAGATCTCGGCAGCAATCAGCCCCAGCATTTT
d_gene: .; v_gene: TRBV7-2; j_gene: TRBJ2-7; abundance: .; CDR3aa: CASSLDGRIPFEQYF; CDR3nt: TGTGCCAGCAGCTTAGACGGCAGGATTCCCTTCGAGCAGTACTTC
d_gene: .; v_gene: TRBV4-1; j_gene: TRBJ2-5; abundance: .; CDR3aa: CASTQQGLDVGETQYF; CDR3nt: TGCGCCAGCACCCAGCAGGGGCTCGATGTAGGGGAGACCCAGTACTTC
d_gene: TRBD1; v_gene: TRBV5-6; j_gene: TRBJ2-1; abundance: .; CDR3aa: CASSLDRGQHEQFF; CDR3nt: TGTGCCAGCAGCTTAGACAGGGGGCAACATGAGCAGTTCTTC
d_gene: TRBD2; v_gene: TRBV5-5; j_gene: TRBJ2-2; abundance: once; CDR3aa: CASSFNTLAGGWRELFF; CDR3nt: TGTGCCAGCAGCTTCAACACACTAGCGGGAGGGTGGCGGGAGCTGTTTTTT
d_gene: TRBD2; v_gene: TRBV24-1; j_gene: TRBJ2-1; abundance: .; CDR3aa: CATSGGGSYNEQFF; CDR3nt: TGTGCCACCAGTGGCGGGGGGTCCTACAATGAGCAGTTCTTC
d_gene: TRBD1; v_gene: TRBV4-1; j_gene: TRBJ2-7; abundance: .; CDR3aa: CASSQGTGGTYEQYF; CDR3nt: TGCGCCAGCAGCCAAGGAACAGGGGGCACCTACGAGCAGTACTTC
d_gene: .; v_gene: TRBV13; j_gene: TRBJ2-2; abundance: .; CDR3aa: CASSLVGKQDTGELFF; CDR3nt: TGTGCCAGCAGCTTAGTGGGAAAGCAGGACACCGGGGAGCTGTTTTTT
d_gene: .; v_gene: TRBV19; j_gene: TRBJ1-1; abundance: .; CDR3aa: CASSITQGPEAFF; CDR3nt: TGTGCCAGTAGTATAACCCAAGGACCTGAAGCTTTCTTT
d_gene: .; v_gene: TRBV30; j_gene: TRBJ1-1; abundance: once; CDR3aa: CAWSPAVVEAFF; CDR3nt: TGTGCCTGGAGTCCCGCGGTCGTTGAAGCTTTCTTT
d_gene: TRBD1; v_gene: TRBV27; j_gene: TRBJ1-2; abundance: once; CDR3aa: CASSLAGGLGYTF; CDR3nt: TGTGCCAGCAGTTTGGCAGGGGGTTTAGGCTACACCTTC
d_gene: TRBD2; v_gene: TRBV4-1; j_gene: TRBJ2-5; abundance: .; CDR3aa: CASSHSSSGKETQYF; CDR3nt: TGCGCCAGCAGCCACTCGTCTAGCGGGAAAGAGACCCAGTACTTC
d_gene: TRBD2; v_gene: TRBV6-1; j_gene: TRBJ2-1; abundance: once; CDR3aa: CASSALGGTGEQFF; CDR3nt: TGTGCCAGCAGTGCCCTCGGGGGGACCGGCGAGCAGTTCTTC
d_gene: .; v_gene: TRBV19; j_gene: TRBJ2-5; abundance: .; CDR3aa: CASSIPTEETQYF; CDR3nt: TGTGCCAGTAGTATCCCGACAGAAGAGACCCAGTACTTC
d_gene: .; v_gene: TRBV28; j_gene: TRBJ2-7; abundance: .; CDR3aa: CASSPRTELYEQYF; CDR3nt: TGTGCCAGCAGTCCCCGGACAGAGCTCTACGAGCAGTACTTC
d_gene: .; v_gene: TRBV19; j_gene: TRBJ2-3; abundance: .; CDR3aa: CASSMVTDTQYF; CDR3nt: TGTGCCAGTAGTATGGTCACAGATACGCAGTATTTT
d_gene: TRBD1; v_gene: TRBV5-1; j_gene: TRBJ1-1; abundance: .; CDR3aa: CASSPQDRENTEAFF; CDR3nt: TGCGCCAGCAGCCCCCAGGACAGGGAGAACACTGAAGCTTTCTTT